The present T cell receptor beta chain was sequenced within a study of T cell repertoires in cytomegalovirus infection. Study information: HLA-B-restricted CMV epitopes that are well studied, plus recently identified HLA-C-restricted ones, were used by the study. Points from the study as a whole: There were carriers of CMV plus the relevant HLA, and cumulative public TCR beta family frequency identified them. The study found HLA-C-restricted CMV-specific TCR beta clonotypes dominating the ex vivo response.

The CDR3 runs to 16 residues. The germline V gene encodes CDR1 SGHVS and CDR2 FNYEAQ. V lost 0 bases, J lost 4 bases, and 16 bases lay in between. From the reads, TCRdb called clonotypes with MiXCR, one entry per CDR3 protein. The sample contains 450,000 to 550,000 distinct CDR3 sequences, more than 40% of which appear only once. This clonotype was seen a handful of times. Its antigen is currently unknown. This clonotype was obtained from a human donor in good health (CMV status not recorded). Some clones in this sample may be carry-over from other donors' samples. Sequencing used cultured PBMCs, obtained from culture after CMV antigen stimulation. The chain uses TRBV7-6 and TRBJ2-7, with D tentatively TRBD1 (7 bases). The CDR3 reads CASSLAPGQSGYEQYF. In DNA, the CDR3 is TGTGCCAGCAGCTTAGCCCCGGGACAGAGCGGGTACGAGCAGTACTTC.